This T cell receptor beta chain was obtained from a study of T cells after somatic rescue of genetic block. This clone has just one count. The assay was immunoSEQ multiplex PCR, and TCRdb's table has in-frame clones only and misses some. The table shows 60,000 to 75,000 clones, with about 91% occurring only once. CDR3 length: 13 residues. Deletions cut 4 bases from V and 4 bases from J, with 8 bases between. CDR1 and CDR2 (germline): MNHEY, SMNVEV (reference sequence). The V call is TRBV27, the J call TRBJ1-3; possible D gene TRBD1, 6 bases. This receptor was identified in a man aged 35-49 years. The source material was peripheral blood mononuclear cells (PBMCs). CDR3 in amino acids: CASSSGVGNTIYF. CDR3 DNA sequence: TGTGCCAGCAGTTCAGGGGTCGGAAACACCATATATTTT.